These T cell receptor beta chains were read from a single sample in a study of neurological immune-mediated disorders. In TCRdb, the 5' RACE reads were re-called with MiXCR into one record per CDR3 protein. The sample yields tens of thousands of distinct CDR3 sequences, about 5.2% seen once. Material: PBMCs. These receptors were obtained from a human donor with multiple sclerosis. The donor label of this sample is uncertain. The CDR3 runs from the conserved cysteine through the conserved F or W. Clone size is shown for a subset of rows, as once, few, many or a class of expanded clone.

TRBJ1-2	TRBV20-1	many	12	CSARNRDYGYTF
TRBJ1-1	TRBV30	-	13	CAWNGGGNTEAFF
TRBJ1-1	TRBV5-1	many	14	CASSPSTGSSEAFF
TRBJ2-5	TRBV6-5	many	14	CASSYTGEPRTQYF
TRBJ1-1	TRBV5-1	medium-sized	16	CASRFRDAWANTEAFF
TRBJ1-1	TRBV7-9	many	12	CASTRRPGEAFF
TRBJ2-3	TRBV7-2	many	15	CASSLAGLAGHTQYF
TRBJ2-2	TRBV29-1	many	13	CSARTGNTGELFF
TRBJ2-3	TRBV7-3	many	14	CASSLLAGTDTQYF
TRBJ2-7	TRBV4-1	many	12	CASSQEGYEQYF
TRBJ1-1	TRBV12-3/TRBV12-4	many	12	CASTDGWAEAFF
TRBJ2-7	TRBV2	-	16	CASSGWSSGSSYEQYF
TRBJ1-1	TRBV5-1	many	12	CASSFSSTEAFF
TRBJ1-2	TRBV3-1	many	13	CASSPHRPWGYTF
TRBJ1-5	TRBV4-1	many	17	CASSPAGTAYSNQPQHF
TRBJ1-4	TRBV7-8	many	15	CASSLTGPTNEKLFF
TRBJ2-3	TRBV20-1	many	16	CSARDSSGGAVGTQYF
TRBJ2-1	TRBV5-1	many	17	CASSPTRGGGVYNEQFF
TRBJ1-2	TRBV10-2	-	16	CASSGPTGASVGGYTF
TRBJ2-6	TRBV12-3/TRBV12-4	many	16	CASSGRVTHGANVLTF
TRBJ1-5	TRBV20-1	many	14	CSAREGTEHQPQHF
TRBJ1-4	TRBV11-2	many	17	CASSPPRGQPSDEKLFF
TRBJ1-3	TRBV20-1	many	14	CSARDIHRGNTIYF
TRBJ2-6	TRBV7-9	many	15	CASSLRRSGANVLTF
TRBJ1-2	TRBV5-1	many	12	CASSLGNYGYTF
TRBJ1-1	TRBV29-1	many	13	CSVDNGGGTEAFF
TRBJ2-2	TRBV7-2	many	13	CASSPSRQGELFF
TRBJ1-4	TRBV20-1	many	16	CSASHVRTGGDEKLFF